What follows are 30 T cell receptor beta chains derived from one specimen sequenced in a study of control samples from healthy donors and cancer patients. Generated by immunoSEQ multiplex PCR, the TCRdb table keeps only in-frame clones and is missing some. The sample lists 150,000 to 200,000 clones; roughly 89% were seen once. Input material: blood. These receptors all come from a woman between 45 and 60 years old in good health.

The rearrangement links TRBV6-5 to TRBJ2-7; weak D call: TRBD1 (5 bases). Germline loops: CDR1 MNHEY, CDR2 SVGAGI. The CDR3 is 13 residues long. With 4 bases removed from V and 4 bases from J, the gap between germline ends came to 11 bases. In DNA, the CDR3 is TGTGCCAGCAGTTCCCCAGGGAAGTACGAGCAGTACTTC. It yields the protein CASSSPGKYEQYF.

The rearrangement joins TRBV29-1 to TRBJ1-1; D remains unclear. Germline V gene lookup returns CDR1 SQVTM and CDR2 ANQGSEA. Trimming shortened V by 5 bases and J by 1 base, and 11 bases separated the two germline ends. The CDR3 runs to 13 residues. This chain's CDR3 is CSVSQRTNTEAFF. The CDR3 DNA follows: TGCAGCGTTAGTCAGAGAACGAACACTGAAGCTTTCTTT.

The rearrangement links TRBV18 to TRBJ1-1; the D is unclear. The germline V gene encodes CDR1 KGHSH and CDR2 LQKENI. V shed 1 base and J shed 3 bases, with 6 bases lying between them. The CDR3 sequence is 13 residues long. The CDR3 loop reads CASSPQTDTEAFF. For the CDR3, the DNA is TGTGCCAGCTCACCACAGACGGACACTGAAGCTTTCTTT. Looking up the rest from reference TRBV18 and TRBJ1-1 gives the full variable domain: NAGVMQNPRHLVRRRGQEARLRCSPMKGHSHVYWYRQLPEEGLKFMVYLQKENIIDESGMPKERFSAEFPKEGPSILRIQQVVRGDSAAYFCASSPQTDTEAFFGQGTRLTVV.

This chain uses TRBV29-1 with TRBJ1-2; 7 nucleotides match TRBD1. This CDR3 region has 13 residues. Germline V lookup: CDR1 SQVTM, CDR2 ANQGSEA. V shed 6 bases, J shed 7 bases, and the junction held 11 bases outside the gene matches. CDR3 sequence: CSVNDRAGIGYTF. CDR3 in DNA: TGCAGCGTGAACGACAGGGCGGGTATTGGCTACACCTTC.

The chain uses TRBV11-3 and TRBJ2-3; D is possibly TRBD2 (6 bases). CDR3 length equals 14 residues. Germline lookup yields CDR1 SGHNT and CDR2 YENEEA. Trimming removed 5 bases from V and 4 bases from J, with 13 bases in between. CDR3 region: CASSRPGAADTQYF. Written as DNA, the CDR3 is TGTGCCAGCAGCCGCCCGGGAGCGGCAGATACGCAGTATTTT.

The gene calls are TRBV9 and TRBJ2-1, with D unclear. This CDR3 has 14 residues. Between the trimmed V and J ends, which lost 4 bases and 9 bases, there was a span of 17 bases. Germline V lookup: CDR1 SGDLS, CDR2 YYNGEE. The CDR3 protein is CASSPDTEWSEQFF. CDR3 DNA sequence: TGTGCCAGCAGCCCTGATACGGAGTGGAGTGAGCAGTTCTTC.

The rearrangement uses TRBV30 and TRBJ1-6, with D unresolved. Trimming pared 1 base from V and 10 bases from J, leaving 14 bases between. This CDR3 is 14 amino acids long. Germline assignment: CDR1 GTSNPN and CDR2 SVGIG (reference sequence). The CDR3 nucleotides are TGTGCCTGGAGTGCTTTGGTGTTAGAATCACCCCTCCACTTT. Encoded protein: CAWSALVLESPLHF.

The V and J genes are TRBV14 and TRBJ1-6, with a weak D call TRBD1 (6 bases). CDR1 SGHDN and CDR2 FVKESK come from the germline V gene. The CDR3 is made up of 16 amino acids. V was clipped by 1 base and J by 6 bases, with 13 bases between them. CDR3 nucleotide sequence: TGTGCCAGCAGCCAAGTAGGACAGCAAGTTAATTCACCCCTCCACTTT. This codes for CASSQVGQQVNSPLHF.

The V and J genes are TRBV10-3 and TRBJ1-4; D is uncertain. CDR1 and CDR2 (germline): ENHRY, SYGVKD. The CDR3 covers 15 residues. Trimming stripped 3 bases from V and 0 bases from J, with 8 bases between. This CDR3 is CAISESQATNEKLFF. Here the CDR3 DNA reads TGTGCCATCAGTGAATCGCAAGCAACTAATGAAAAACTGTTTTTT.

This chain joins TRBV30 and TRBJ1-5; 8 nucleotides align to TRBD1. V dropped 1 base and J dropped 0; count of bases not matched to a gene: 2. Germline assignment: CDR1 GTSNPN and CDR2 SVGIG (reference sequence). This CDR3 comprises 15 residues. CDR3 loop: CAWSGDRSSNQPQHF. The CDR3 DNA reads as TGTGCCTGGAGTGGGGACAGGAGTAGCAATCAGCCCCAGCATTTT.

This rearrangement joins TRBV7-2 to TRBJ2-7; D is ambiguous. CDR3 size: 12 residues. Trimming stripped 7 bases from V and 3 bases from J, with 10 bases between. From germline, CDR1 is SGHTA and CDR2 FQGNSA. The CDR3, as DNA: TGTGCCAGCACGATCGGTCACTACGAGCAGTACTTC. Residues: CASTIGHYEQYF.

CDR3 region: CASSQLAGGPDNEQFF. In DNA, the CDR3 is TGTGCCAGCAGCCAGCTAGCGGGAGGGCCCGACAATGAGCAGTTCTTC. J is TRBJ2-1 and V is TRBV7-9, with TRBD2 identical over 12 bases. Germline values: CDR1 SEHNR, CDR2 FQNEAQ (reference sequence). V lost 5 bases and J lost 5; bases outside the gene matches: 7. The CDR3 spans 16 residues.

This clone is a singleton in its sample. CDR3 protein: CASSLDRGDNSPLHF. As DNA, the CDR3 is TGTGCCAGCAGTTTAGATAGAGGCGATAATTCACCCCTCCACTTT. This chain joins TRBV27 and TRBJ1-6; D gene unclear. Per germline, CDR1 MNHEY and CDR2 SMNVEV (reference sequence). CDR3 length: 15 amino acids. Trimming left V 2 bases short and J 5 bases short, with 10 bases between.

The chain employs TRBV6-2 or TRBV6-3 and TRBJ1-5, with a possible D match to TRBD1 (6 bases). Trimming took off 5 bases at V and 10 bases at J, with 12 bases between the two ends. The CDR3 contains 12 residues. CDR1 MNHEY and CDR2 SVGEGT come from the germline V gene. CDR3 in amino acids: CASSSGGRPQHF. The DNA of the CDR3 is TGTGCCAGCAGTAGCGGGGGGCGACCCCAGCATTTT.

The chain's CDR3 is CASSPRGQSFYNEQFF. The CDR3 region has the DNA TGCGCCAGCAGCCCCCGGGGCCAGTCCTTTTACAATGAGCAGTTCTTC. This chain uses TRBV4-1 with TRBJ2-1; perhaps D is TRBD1 or TRBD2 (5 bases each). There are 16 residues in the CDR3. Per germline, CDR1 MGHRA and CDR2 YSYEKL. V was pared by 4 bases and J by 4 bases, with 17 bases between.

This chain connects TRBV28 to TRBJ2-3; TRBD2 aligns across 7 bases. The length of the CDR3 is 12 residues. Per the germline V gene, CDR1 is MDHEN and CDR2 is SYDVKM. The ends lost 6 bases at V and 7 bases at J; junction bases unmatched: 4. The CDR3 DNA reads TGTGCCAGCAGGACTAGCACGAATACGCAGTATTTT. This codes for CASRTSTNTQYF.

The J gene is TRBJ1-6, the V gene TRBV5-4; 7 bases align to TRBD1. CDR1 SGHNT and CDR2 YYREEE come from the germline V gene (reference sequence). The CDR3 runs 15 residues. Germline trimming cut 0 bases from V and 6 bases from J; bases unmatched to any gene: 3. CDR3 DNA: TGTGCCAGCAGCTTGGAGGGGGCGGGTAATTCACCCCTCCACTTT. It codes for CASSLEGAGNSPLHF.

The V gene is TRBV12-5, the J gene TRBJ2-7; 7 positions agree with TRBD1. J was trimmed by 5 bases and V by 5 bases; bases with no gene match: 6. Per the germline V gene, CDR1 is LGHNT and CDR2 is FRNRAP. The CDR3 has 13 residues. The CDR3 bases are TGTGCTAGTGGTCGGCAGGGGGAAAACGAGCAGTACTTC. Encoded protein: CASGRQGENEQYF.

The V gene is TRBV20-1, the J gene TRBJ1-2; no reliable D call. V dropped 8 bases and J dropped 7 bases, with 14 bases sitting between them. The germline V gene has CDR1 DFQATT and CDR2 SNEGSKA (reference sequence). The CDR3 is 11 amino acids. The CDR3 DNA follows: TGCAGTACGGGGAAACAAGGTGGCTACACCTTC. Encoded protein: CSTGKQGGYTF.

The chain joins TRBV19 to TRBJ1-1, with D perhaps TRBD1 (5 bases). V was pared by 4 bases and J by 4 bases, with 10 bases between. CDR1 and CDR2 (germline): LNHDA, SQIVND (reference sequence). CDR3 size: 13 residues. The CDR3 protein is CASSRDPGTEAFF. In DNA form, the CDR3 reads TGTGCCAGTAGTAGGGACCCGGGCACTGAAGCTTTCTTT.

The chain employs TRBV9 and TRBJ2-3, with D uncertain. Trimming left V 3 bases short and J 6 bases short, with 8 bases between. The germline V gene has CDR1 SGDLS and CDR2 YYNGEE. This CDR3 is 12 amino acids long. CDR3 region: CASSAPGDTQYF. The CDR3 coding sequence is TGTGCCAGCAGCGCCCCTGGGGATACGCAGTATTTT.

This rearrangement joins TRBV7-2 to TRBJ1-6, with a tentative D call TRBD1 (6 bases). Germline V gene lookup returns CDR1 SGHTA and CDR2 FQGNSA. This CDR3 comprises 16 residues. The V end was cut by 1 base, the J end by 7 bases, with 14 bases between. CDR3 coding DNA: TGTGCCAGCAGCTTAGGGGGGGCGGGGGAGAATTCACCCCTCCACTTT. Its protein is CASSLGGAGENSPLHF.

This clone was observed a single time. The rearrangement uses TRBV16 and TRBJ1-4, with 8 bases identical to TRBD1. The V and J ends lost 5 bases and 4 bases, in that order; junction bases with no gene match: 6. CDR1 and CDR2 (germline): KGHSY, FQNENV. This CDR3 region has 15 residues. The CDR3 DNA reads TGTGCCAGCAGCTTTTCCGGGACAGGTAATGAAAAACTGTTTTTT. It specifies CASSFSGTGNEKLFF.

Comment on this clone: Its ends do not fully match the called genes, so a read error is possible. The J gene is TRBJ2-4, the V gene TRBV6-1; 9 nucleotides agree with TRBD1. This CDR3 contains 15 residues. CDR1 is MNHNS, CDR2 SASEGT, per germline. CDR3 sequence reads: CASTEQGAAKNIQYF. Here the CDR3 DNA reads TGTGCCAGCACTGAACAGGGGGCGGCCAAAAACATTCAGTACTTC.

The gene calls are TRBV9 and TRBJ1-4; tentatively, D is TRBD1 (6 bases). The V and J ends lost 4 bases and 7 bases respectively, with 14 bases between them. This CDR3 has 14 amino acids. The V gene's germline CDR1 is SGDLS and CDR2 YYNGEE. The CDR3 is CASSRGRGIEKLFF. CDR3 DNA sequence: TGTGCCAGCAGCCGAGGGAGGGGGATTGAAAAACTGTTTTTT.

This clone was counted a few times. The V and J genes are TRBV18 and TRBJ1-1; tentative D call: TRBD1 (6 bases). Germline values: CDR1 KGHSH, CDR2 LQKENI. CDR3 length: 13 residues. V dropped 6 bases and J dropped 1 base, with 9 bases sitting between them. CDR3 residues: CASSFRGNTEAFF. The CDR3 region has the DNA TGTGCCAGCTCCTTCAGGGGGAACACTGAAGCTTTCTTT.

The genes are TRBV14 and TRBJ2-1; the D call may be TRBD1 or TRBD2 (5 bases each). Germline V gene lookup returns CDR1 SGHDN and CDR2 FVKESK. The ends were cut back, 4 bases at V and 11 bases at J, with 18 bases in the middle. The CDR3 loop spans 14 amino acids. Written as DNA, the CDR3 is TGTGCCAGCAGCCCCACTCTATTGAGGGGAAAGCAGTTCTTC. Protein product: CASSPTLLRGKQFF. Drawing the rest from reference TRBV14 and TRBJ2-1, the complete variable domain is EAGVTQFPSHSVIEKGQTVTLRCDPISGHDNLYWYRRVMGKEIKFLLHFVKESKQDESGMPNNRFLAERTGGTYSTLKVQPAELEDSGVYFCASSPTLLRGKQFFGPGTRLTVL.

The chain joins TRBV19 to TRBJ1-5, with D unclear. CDR1 LNHDA and CDR2 SQIVND come from the germline V gene (reference sequence). The CDR3 has 13 amino acids. Trimming removed 4 bases at V and 5 bases at J, with 9 bases between. The CDR3 region is CASSKLVDQPQHF. For the CDR3, the DNA is TGTGCCAGTAGTAAATTAGTTGATCAGCCCCAGCATTTT.

The chain combines TRBV3-1 (or the pseudogene TRBV3-2) with TRBJ1-1, with 8 bases fitting TRBD1. The CDR3 length is 14 residues. Trimming removed 5 bases from V and 1 base from J; junction bases left unmatched: 3. Germline CDR1 reads LGHDT; CDR2 reads YNNKEL (reference sequence). The DNA of the CDR3 is TGTGCCAGCAGCTACAGGGGGGGGAACACTGAAGCTTTCTTT. Residues: CASSYRGGNTEAFF.

The chain links TRBV24-1 to TRBJ2-1, with D possibly being TRBD1 or TRBD2 (6 bases each). V was trimmed by 9 bases and J by 1 base, leaving 12 bases between them. CDR1 is KGHDR and CDR2 is SFDVKD in the germline V gene. This CDR3 contains 14 residues. CDR3 sequence (DNA): TGTGCCACCGGGGGGCGGGGTTCCTACAATGAGCAGTTCTTC. It encodes CATGGRGSYNEQFF.